In this sample, the clone carrying this T cell receptor (beta chain) turned up many times. Its antigen is not identified. Arm-PCR with iRepertoire HTBI primers amplified the CDR3 regions for these TCR beta libraries. Each CDR3 protein gets one entry after TCRdb re-called the multiplex PCR reads with MiXCR. Here the sample spans about 320,000 distinct CDR3 sequences, 18% being singletons. These data come from a study of regulatory T cells in long-lasting Graves disease. Study-level points and caveats: Favored usage of TRBV28, TRBJ1-2 and TRBJ2-5 was recorded in persistent disease.

V gave up 6 bases and J gave up 6 bases, with 20 bases separating them. Germline V lookup: CDR1 DFQATT, CDR2 SNEGSKA (reference sequence). There are 14 residues in the CDR3. The time point was: newly diagnosed GD, antithyroid drugs for less than 3 months. The TCR library was made from RNA that had been extracted from PBMCs in TRIzol. The sequence came from a female donor with Graves disease. The J gene is TRBJ2-5, the V gene TRBV20-1; maybe TRBD1 (8 bases). The sequences come from peripheral blood mononuclear cells (PBMCs), collected at new diagnosis, from a patient treated with antithyroid drugs. For the CDR3, the DNA is TGCAGTGCATCAACAGGGGGGGTTGGTAAGACCCAGTACTTC. Encoded protein: CSASTGGVGKTQYF.